This TCR beta chain was captured by sequencing in a study of tumor-infiltrating lymphocytes in primary liver carcinoma (dated by TCRdb to the late 2010s). With regard to the full study: Between late 2015 and March 2016, five patients in China with histopathologically diagnosed primary liver carcinoma had surgical resection. TCRbeta repertoire sequencing covered about 35 specimens from 5 patients: roughly 25 tumor regions, 5 adjacent noncancerous liver tissues and 5 peripheral blood samples. High reproducibility was observed for the technical replicate repertoires, with mean shared-clone rates approximately 0.92 and correlation coefficients above 0.95. Roughly 3.65 to 7.5 million productive TCRbeta reads were obtained per sample, and no significant difference in read depth was found between tissue types. Across five regions of each liver tumor, along with adjacent normal tissue and blood, the study brought together TCRbeta repertoire sequencing, expression microarrays and whole-exome sequencing. The tumors of the five patients were staged as T1-T3 N0M0, with maximum diameters ranging from roughly 4 to 11 cm. Hepatocellular carcinoma (four) or combined HCC and intrahepatic cholangiocarcinoma (one) was present in the five patients, who were three men and two women aged 30 to 69 years.

Study-wide conclusions, independent of this receptor: Pairs of tumor regions showed greater repertoire overlap (mean around 35%) than tumor-adjacent pairs (roughly 17%) or tumor-blood pairs (about 15%), which is consistent with antigen-driven expansion. Comparison of CD4+ and CD8+ T cell repertoires was precluded by the use of bulk unsorted samples. With just five or six patients in the study, the authors point out that the findings should be validated in a larger study. Compared with blood, tumors had a significantly larger share of the repertoire taken up by the top 250 clones (p = 0.039). Because sequencing covered only the TCR beta chain and unpaired alpha chains were not captured, true repertoire diversity is likely underestimated.

Blood RNA was extracted from unsorted whole blood with TRIzol reagent; germline DNA came from the DNeasy Blood & Tissue kit. At the time of sampling, the patients were treatment-naive and had chronic HBV infection. Before surgery, approximately 4 milliliters of peripheral blood were collected into K2EDTA tubes. V is trimmed back by 4 bases and J by 9 bases, and the junction contains 19 bases that no gene match accounts for. The CDR3 runs 18 amino acids, cysteine and phenylalanine included. The only DNA kept is the CDR3, 54 bases in frame from the first base. The germline V gene gives CDR1 as MDHEN and CDR2 as SYDVKM. Of note for this clonotype: It has no known antigen specificity. No much larger clonotype is one base removed from it; base qualities were not supplied.

Using a constant-region primer and ProtoScript II reverse transcriptase, TCRbeta-specific cDNA was reverse-transcribed from around 500 ng total RNA. The TCRbeta libraries were prepared through three rounds of nested multiplex PCR following a slightly modified ARM-PCR procedure. The first two PCR rounds used multiplex TRBV1-TRBV30 forward primers with a Cbeta reverse primer, each for about 10 cycles. Sample barcodes and Illumina adapters were added in a final 25-cycle PCR with Deep VentR polymerase. Before sequencing, amplicons of 200-500 bp were purified from gel using a QIAquick gel extraction kit. An Illumina HiSeq 2500 was used to sequence the TCRbeta amplicons with 250-bp paired-end reads. Regarding the original processing steps: Reads were quality-trimmed with Trimmomatic v0.33, and paired reads were merged with FLASH v1.2.11 to recover full CDR3 sequences. V, D and J germline segments were assigned to the rearranged TCRbeta sequences using MiGEC v1.2.1b. Clonotype statistics and Shannon-Wiener diversity indices were calculated with VDJtools v1.0.0. Except for diversity analysis, only each sample's 250 most abundant clonotypes were used in subsequent analyses to reduce sampling bias. TCRdb's own reprocessing of the public reads used fastp at Q25 and MiXCR and kept productive beta chains. Each entry merges the rows of one CDR3 protein and shows their most common DNA and genes. For this entry, the V and J calls and clone size follow TCRdb and not the study's own pipeline. The sample table shows 310,000 or so distinct CDR3 sequences, and nearly 60% are seen once. The ten largest clonotypes hold 15% to 20% of the sample.

The V and J segments used are TRBV28 and TRBJ2-1; 9 junctional bases match TRBD2. This clonotype was sampled from a woman in her 30s with primary liver carcinoma and hepatitis B virus infection. The source material was peripheral blood. The DNA sequence is as follows: TGTGCCAGCAGTTCCCCTTGGGCTAGCGGGGCACTTTACGGTGAGCAGTTCTTC. Its protein reads: CASSSPWASGALYGEQFF.